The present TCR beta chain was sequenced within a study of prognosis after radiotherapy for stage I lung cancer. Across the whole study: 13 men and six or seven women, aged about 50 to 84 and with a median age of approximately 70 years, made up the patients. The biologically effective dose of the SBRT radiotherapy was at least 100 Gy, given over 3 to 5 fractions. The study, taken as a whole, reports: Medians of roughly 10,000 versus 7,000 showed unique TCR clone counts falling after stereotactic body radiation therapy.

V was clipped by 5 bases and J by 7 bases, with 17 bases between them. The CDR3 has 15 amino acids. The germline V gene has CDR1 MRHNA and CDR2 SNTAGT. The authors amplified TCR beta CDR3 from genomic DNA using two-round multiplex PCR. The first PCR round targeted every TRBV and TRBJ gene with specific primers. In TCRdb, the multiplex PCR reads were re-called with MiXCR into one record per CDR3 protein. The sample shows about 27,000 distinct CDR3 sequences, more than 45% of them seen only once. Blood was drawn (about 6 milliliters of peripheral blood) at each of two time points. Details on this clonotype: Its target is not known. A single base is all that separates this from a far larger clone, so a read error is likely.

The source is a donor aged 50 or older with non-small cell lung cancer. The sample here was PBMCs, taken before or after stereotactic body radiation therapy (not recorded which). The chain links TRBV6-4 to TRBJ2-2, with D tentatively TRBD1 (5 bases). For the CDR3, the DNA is TGTGCCAGCAGTAGATCGGTACAGGCGGTCGGGGAGCTGTTTTTT. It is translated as CASSRSVQAVGELFF.